This TCR beta chain was profiled in a study of regulatory T cells in long-lasting Graves disease (dated by TCRdb to the early 2020s). With respect to the entire study: Antithyroid drugs had been taken for less than 3 months by newly diagnosed Graves' disease patients. Peripheral blood TCR sequencing and RNA sequencing compared persistent Graves' disease patients with newly diagnosed Graves' disease patients. The study was conducted in China and was registered as a clinical trial. A total of around 35 samples were covered by TCR sequencing, comprising some 13 persistent and around 20 newly diagnosed Graves' disease patients. Findings and caveats that apply to the study as a whole: Only the TCR beta chain was sequenced and analyzed. Persistent Graves' disease patients showed lower TCR Shannon entropy and fewer highly expanded clones than newly diagnosed patients, suggesting clonal expansion. The study examined only peripheral blood because the primary lesion, thyroid tissue, could not be accessed. TRBV28, TRBJ1-2 and TRBJ2-5 were preferentially used in persistent disease, while TRBV20-1 and TRBJ2-1 were favored in newly diagnosed disease. Patients with persistent disease shared more public clonotypes (over 2,500) than newly diagnosed patients did (966). The small sample size was acknowledged by the authors as a limitation that may reduce accuracy.

Receptor amplification or capture employed multiplex PCR. Sequencing took place on an Illumina HiSeq 4000. To build TCR beta libraries, CDR3 regions were amplified by Arm-PCR using iRepertoire HTBI primers. Gel purification was performed on PCR products prior to sequencing. The authors' pipeline ran thus. A total of 62 TRBV and under 15 TRBJ segments were identified across samples and were used for gene usage analysis of CDR3 amino acid clonotypes. Filtered high-quality paired reads were merged into contigs using COPE and FqMerger. BLAST was used to align contigs to the IMGT TRBV, TRBD and TRBJ reference genes, and CDR3 was defined following IMGT. Highly expanded clones were defined as clonotypes with a frequency above 0.1%. Shannon entropy served as the measure of repertoire diversity, while the Gini coefficient captured V-J evenness. A clonotype was considered public if more than one individual shared it. In-frame beta chains were kept once TCRdb had trimmed the public reads at Q25 with fastp and called clones with MiXCR. Entries that share a CDR3 protein sequence are merged under the most common genes and DNA. The V and J calls, along with clone size, are taken from TCRdb and not from the paper's own processing. Recorded for this sample are over 350,000 distinct CDR3 sequences; about 15% of them occurred a single time. Clones ranked in the top ten supply over 7.5% of the sample.

What this sample's time point label stands for: newly diagnosed GD, antithyroid drugs for less than 3 months. For both TCR sequencing and RNA sequencing, RNA was extracted from PBMCs using TRIzol. The diagnosis of Graves' disease was made according to American Thyroid Association guidelines. Patients were recruited from an endocrinology department in Xi'an, China. From each patient, about 8.9 milliliters of peripheral blood was collected into an EDTA anticoagulant tube. Ficoll Paque Plus density gradient separation was used to isolate PBMCs, and no additional T cell sorting was done. An Agilent 2100 Bioanalyzer and agarose gel were used to assess RNA quality, and a NanoDrop 2000 was used to measure RNA concentration. Germline trimming: 6 bases from V, 2 bases from J; junction bases outside gene matches: 9. The CDR3 contains 15 residues, cysteine and phenylalanine counted. Only CDR3 DNA remains: 45 bases, in frame from the first base. The germline V gene supplies CDR1 SQVTM and CDR2 ANQGSEA.

For this clonotype: No cognate antigen has been identified for it. The input lacks base qualities; no much larger clone sits a single base away.

The same specimen was also included in a second study, on T cells in Graves' hyperthyroidism and ophthalmopathy. The second source states: Graves' hyperthyroidism was defined as stable when no progression to ophthalmopathy occurred over 18 months of follow-up. Hyperthyroidism patients were newly diagnosed, with disease duration under 2 months, and aged 18 to 65 years. Exclusion was applied to patients with uncontrolled infections, other autoimmune diseases, pregnancy or lactation. Diagnoses were established on the basis of clinical symptoms, serum thyroxine and TRAb, thyroid ultrasound, and orbital computed tomography. The first round of RT-PCR for the TCR CDR3 was performed with the HTBI primer set and the Qiagen OneStep RT-PCR kit. Most expanded thyroid clonotypes (frequency above 0.001) were also found in blood, which suggests that blood repertoires may mirror thyroid immune responses. Ophthalmopathy was separated from stable hyperthyroidism by a 13 V-J signature model, with just over 85% sensitivity and about 81% specificity obtained in cross-validation and 80%/75% obtained in testing. In validation, the model predicted progression to ophthalmopathy a median of around six months before onset, with approximately 70% sensitivity and 72.22% specificity. To identify TCR V-J signatures that set the groups apart, the researchers used a discovery cohort of more than 95 patients, made up of some 41 with Graves' ophthalmopathy and 55 to 65 with stable Graves' hyperthyroidism. Prospective prediction of ophthalmopathy was tested in an independent validation cohort of 18 to 20 hyperthyroidism patients and 15 to 17 patients who later progressed to ophthalmopathy. The approximately 98 discovery patients were randomly divided into training and test sets at a 7:3 ratio. Thyroid tissue and blood T-cell repertoires from six Graves' hyperthyroidism patients were also compared in the study. After blood sampling, hyperthyroidism patients were treated with methimazole at a starting dose of 30 mg daily, and ophthalmopathy patients were treated with high-dose intravenous methylprednisolone. A second multiplex PCR round built the libraries, followed by size selection and purification. Libraries were sequenced paired-end with 100 bp reads on an Illumina HiSeq2000. SOAPnuke was used to process the raw data, throwing out any read that contained adapters or uncalled bases, had a mean Phred below 15, or lacked an exact constant-primer or identifier match. High-quality paired reads were merged with COPE v1.2.5, and unique nucleotide sequences were defined as clonotypes. MiTCR v1.1 was used to align clonotypes to the IMGT TRBV, TRBD and TRBJ reference segments. The analysis was restricted to V-J combinations with a frequency above 0.0001, which together covered 99% to 99.2% of the repertoires. The TCS score was defined as the ratio of F50 (clonal expansion) to E x V (chaos), calculated using BLOSUM62-based TCRdist between CDR3 peptides within each V-J. Welch's t-statistics and random forest reduced fewer than 600 V-J features to roughly 13, which were used in a naive Bayes classifier (R e1071). No statistical method was used to fix the sample size in advance, and group allocation was not hidden from the investigators. The paper describes TCR Vbeta CDR3 sequencing of 135 peripheral blood samples, made up of under 50 ophthalmopathy patients, 70 to 75 hyperthyroidism patients and 17 progressor patients.

This specimen consisted of peripheral blood mononuclear cells (PBMCs), obtained at new diagnosis, from a patient treated with antithyroid drugs. This sequence was found in a woman aged 40 to 50 with Graves disease. Donor details come from another sample of the same person, matched by shared clones. The chain is made from TRBV29-1 and TRBJ2-2; 7 central bases correspond to TRBD2. This receptor has the CDR3 CSVSLAGDNTGELFF. The DNA is TGCAGCGTGTCGTTAGCGGGCGATAACACCGGGGAGCTGTTTTTT.